Listed here are 27 T cell receptor beta chains from one sample, sequenced in a study of vaccination effects on CD4 cells after COVID-19 (dated by TCRdb to between 2021 and 2023). These receptors lack a known antigen. Library method: the immunoSEQ multiplex PCR assay. Drawn from immuneACCESS, this table holds only the in-frame rearrangements with V and J called that TCRdb kept. Clones are partly lost; checked studies trace under half to an unresolved V gene and leave the rest unexplained. The sample profile shows about 63,000 clones; less than 80% of them were found once. The ten largest clones capture around 3.8% of the sample. To identify antigen-specific CD4+ T cell clonotypes by their expansion, the ViraFEST assay first stimulated PBMC with viral peptide pools and then applied TCR sequencing. After 10 to 11 days of culture, CD4+ T cells were isolated with the EasySep CD4+ T cell isolation kit. Healthy vaccine recipients had no prior SARS-CoV-2 infection, confirmed by negative nucleocapsid antibodies before and after vaccination.

Specimen: CD4+ T cells from PBMCs cultured with HCoV-OC43 spike peptides, collected before COVID-19 vaccination. The cell subset or site label, as the study defines it: HCoV-OC43 spike overlapping peptide pool stimulation. The source is a human donor who received a COVID-19 vaccine.

The rearrangement joins TRBV19 to TRBJ1-5; perhaps TRBD1 as D (5 bases). Trimming took 3 bases from V and 7 from J, leaving 7 bases between them. CDR3 length: 12 residues. Germline CDR1 reads LNHDA; CDR2 reads SQIVND (reference sequence). The CDR3 bases are TGTGCCAGTAGTATCAGGGACCAGCCCCAGCATTTT. Translating gives CASSIRDQPQHF.

The V call is TRBV15, the J call TRBJ1-3; tentative D call: TRBD1 (6 bases). The V end was cut by 3 bases, the J end by 3 bases, with 15 bases between. CDR1 LNHNV and CDR2 YYDKDF come from the germline V gene (reference sequence). This CDR3 comprises 16 residues. CDR3 loop: CATSRGQGKDGNTIYF. The CDR3 DNA follows: TGTGCCACCAGCAGGGGTCAGGGGAAAGATGGAAACACCATATATTTT.

V usage is TRBV6-5 and J usage is TRBJ2-7; the D gene is possibly TRBD2 (5 bases). From germline, CDR1 is MNHEY and CDR2 SVGAGI. Trimming took 4 bases from V and 1 from J, leaving 11 bases between them. The CDR3 runs to 14 residues. The CDR3 sequence: CASSFNGESYEQYV. Written as DNA, the CDR3 is TGTGCCAGCAGTTTCAACGGGGAGTCCTACGAGCAGTACGTC.

This clone was counted only a few times. The V call is TRBV4-2, the J call TRBJ1-2; maybe TRBD1 (5 bases). The CDR3 runs to 15 residues. Trimming removed 0 bases at V and 6 bases at J, with 14 bases between. Germline V gives CDR1 LGHNA, CDR2 YNFKEQ. The CDR3 protein is CASSQEGAGMDGYTF. The CDR3 coding sequence is TGTGCCAGCAGCCAAGAAGGCGCAGGGATGGATGGCTACACCTTC.

This chain uses TRBV18 with TRBJ1-6; D gene unclear. The CDR3 has 15 residues. The germline gives CDR1 KGHSH, CDR2 LQKENI. V was shortened by 2 bases and J by 5 bases, with 10 bases between the two germline ends. DNA of the CDR3: TGTGCCAGCTCACCAATCGACGGGAATAATTCACCCCTCCACTTT. Protein: CASSPIDGNNSPLHF.

This clone was counted between two and nine times. The chain uses TRBV7-3 and TRBJ2-5; the D call may be TRBD1 or TRBD2 (6 bases each). Germline V gene sequence: CDR1 SGHTA, CDR2 FQGTGA. The CDR3 loop spans 13 amino acids. Trimming shortened V by 5 bases and J by 4 bases, and 11 bases separated the two germline ends. As DNA, the CDR3 is TGTGCCAGCAGCAAACAGGGAGGAGAGACCCAGTACTTC. Its translation is CASSKQGGETQYF.

V and J are TRBV27 and TRBJ2-3; the match to TRBD2 covers 10 bases. Germline-derived CDR1 and CDR2 are MNHEY and SMNVEV (reference sequence). CDR3 length equals 16 residues. V trimming: 2 bases; J trimming: 1 base; junction bases outside the gene matches: 3. The CDR3 loop reads CASSLGLAGGTDTQYF. Here the CDR3 DNA reads TGTGCCAGCAGTTTAGGTCTAGCGGGGGGCACAGATACGCAGTATTTT.

The genes are TRBV20-1 and TRBJ1-4; D gene ambiguous. Germline lookup yields CDR1 DFQATT and CDR2 SNEGSKA (reference sequence). The CDR3 has 14 amino acids. Trimming shortened V by 3 bases and J by 4 bases, and 12 bases separated the two germline ends. The CDR3 bases are TGCAGTGCTAGTTTCGAAGCTTATAATGAAAAACTGTTTTTT. Translating it yields CSASFEAYNEKLFF.

V is TRBV14 and J is TRBJ2-7; D possibly corresponds to TRBD2 (6 bases). The germline V gene has CDR1 SGHDN and CDR2 FVKESK. CDR3 length equals 12 residues. V shed 4 bases and J shed 9 bases, with 13 bases lying between them. CDR3 in DNA: TGTGCCAGCAGCCGGACCGGGACTGTGCAGTACGTC. It yields the protein CASSRTGTVQYV.

This rearrangement joins TRBV19 to TRBJ2-1; TRBD1 might be the D (6 bases). Looked up from germline, CDR1 is LNHDA and CDR2 is SQIVND (reference sequence). Trimming left V 5 bases short and J 4 bases short, with 18 bases between. The CDR3 loop spans 16 amino acids. The CDR3 DNA reads TGTGCCAGTAGTGCGAGCCACAGGGTTCCATACAATGAGCAGTTCTTC. As protein: CASSASHRVPYNEQFF.

This clone was counted a few times. V and J are TRBV6-4 and TRBJ2-1, with TRBD2 identical over 12 bases. V was pared by 0 bases and J by 8 bases, with 5 bases of the junction left unmatched. This CDR3 has 16 residues. CDR1 is MRHNA, CDR2 SNTAGT, per germline. DNA for the CDR3: TGTGCCAGCAGTGACTCGTCTAGCGGGGGGGCGCATGAGCAGTTCTTC. It translates to CASSDSSSGGAHEQFF.

The chain joins TRBV12-3 or TRBV12-4 to TRBJ2-7, with a weak D call TRBD1 (6 bases). V was shortened by 6 bases and J by 3 bases, with 9 bases between the two germline ends. This CDR3 contains 12 residues. CDR3 sequence reads: CASSPDSYEQYV. The CDR3 DNA sequence: TGTGCCAGCAGCCCGGACAGCTACGAGCAGTACGTC.

The CDR3 loop reads CASSLRDRGNTGELFF. CDR3 DNA: TGTGCCAGCAGTCTCCGGGACAGGGGAAACACCGGGGAGCTGTTTTTT. V and J are TRBV27 and TRBJ2-2; 10 bases match TRBD1. The CDR3 spans 16 residues. Trimming removed 5 bases from V and 2 bases from J; junction bases left unmatched: 5. Per the germline V gene, CDR1 is MNHEY and CDR2 is SMNVEV (reference sequence).

The chain recombines TRBV5-1 with TRBJ2-5, with D perhaps TRBD1 or TRBD2 (6 bases each). From germline, CDR1 is SGHRS and CDR2 YFSETQ. The V end lost 5 bases, the J end lost 5 bases, and 16 bases lay between the germline ends. This CDR3 region has 14 residues. CDR3 coding DNA: TGCGCCAGCAGATCGGACGGGGGCGCGGAGACCCAGTACTTC. Its translation is CASRSDGGAETQYF.

This clone was seen more than once but under ten times. The chain has TRBV6-5 and TRBJ1-6, with D perhaps matching TRBD1 (5 bases). CDR1 is MNHEY, CDR2 SVGAGI, per germline. Trimming shortened V by 7 bases and J by 7 bases, and 8 bases separated the two germline ends. The CDR3 covers 12 residues. CDR3 sequence reads: CASNRGNSPLHF. CDR3 in DNA: TGTGCCAGCAATAGGGGCAATTCACCCCTCCACTTT.

This clone came up a few times. The chain combines TRBV18 with TRBJ2-1; possible D gene TRBD1, 6 bases. The CDR3 is 14 amino acids. Trimming removed 2 bases at V and 3 bases at J, with 8 bases between. Germline V gene data show CDR1 as KGHSH and CDR2 as LQKENI. In nucleotides, the CDR3 is TGTGCCAGCTCACCAAGGGACATCTACAATGAGCAGTTCTTC. This translates into CASSPRDIYNEQFF.

The DNA of the CDR3 is TGTGCCAGCAGTCGACTAAATCTTAGGACAGGGGGTACAGGGACCCAGTACTTC. Translated: CASSRLNLRTGGTGTQYF. V usage is TRBV2 and J usage is TRBJ2-5, with 10 bases identical to TRBD1. The CDR3 is 18 residues long. Germline CDR1 and CDR2: SNHLY and FYNNEI. The V and J ends lost 5 bases and 7 bases, in that order; junction bases with no gene match: 19.

DNA for the CDR3: TGTGCCAGCAGCTTGTACGGCTCCCAAGAGACCCAGTACTTC. Amino acids: CASSLYGSQETQYF. The chain has TRBV5-5 and TRBJ2-5; no firm D call. V gave up 1 base and J gave up 1 base, with 8 bases separating them. Looked up from germline, CDR1 is SGHKS and CDR2 is YYEKEE (reference sequence). CDR3 size: 14 residues.

The chain recombines TRBV6-2 or TRBV6-3 with TRBJ2-7; tentatively, D is TRBD1 or TRBD2 (5 bases each). The length of the CDR3 is 13 residues. The V end lost 2 bases, the J end lost 6 bases, and 11 bases lay between the germline ends. Germline loops: CDR1 MNHEY, CDR2 SVGEGT. The CDR3 spells CASSYGDGPEQYV. The CDR3 DNA sequence: TGTGCCAGCAGTTACGGGGACGGGCCCGAGCAGTACGTC.

V gene TRBV5-1 combines with J gene TRBJ2-2; tentatively, D is TRBD2 (6 bases). Trimming pared 0 bases from V and 2 bases from J, leaving 8 bases between. CDR3 length equals 15 residues. CDR1 SGHRS and CDR2 YFSETQ come from the germline V gene. The CDR3 is CASSLVGGNTGELFF. CDR3 DNA: TGCGCCAGCAGCTTGGTCGGGGGAAACACCGGGGAGCTGTTTTTT. Based on the CDR3 plus reference TRBV5-1 and TRBJ2-2, the full variable domain is KAGVTQTPRYLIKTRGQQVTLSCSPISGHRSVSWYQQTPGQGLQFLFEYFSETQRNKGNFPGRFSGRQFSNSRSEMNVSTLELGDSALYLCASSLVGGNTGELFFGEGSRLTVL.

This chain connects TRBV19 to TRBJ2-3, with D possibly being TRBD1 or TRBD2 (5 bases each). The CDR3 totals 16 residues. Trimming stripped 6 bases from V and 4 bases from J, with 20 bases between. The germline CDR1 and CDR2 sequences are LNHDA and SQIVND (reference sequence). In nucleotides, the CDR3 is TGTGCCAGTAGGAGAAAACCGGGACCTTCGGCAGATACGCAGTATTTT. Residues: CASRRKPGPSADTQYF.

V usage is TRBV5-1 and J usage is TRBJ2-2; 10 positions agree with TRBD1. The CDR3 sequence is 14 residues long. Germline CDR1 reads SGHRS; CDR2 reads YFSETQ. The V gene end was trimmed by 4 bases and the J gene end by 7 bases; junction bases not matched to a gene: 4. DNA for the CDR3: TGCGCCAGCAGCCCTGGGACAGGGGACGGGGAGCTGTTTTTT. Protein: CASSPGTGDGELFF.

The chain employs TRBV28 and TRBJ1-1; D might be TRBD1 (6 bases). This CDR3 comprises 12 residues. V gave up 9 bases and J gave up 11 bases, with 19 bases separating them. Germline CDR1 MDHEN, CDR2 SYDVKM. This CDR3 is CASMEGGRGAFF. The CDR3 bases are TGTGCCAGTATGGAAGGGGGGAGGGGGGCTTTCTTT.

V is TRBV6-5 and J is TRBJ2-5, with D possibly called TRBD1 or TRBD2 (5 bases each). Germline V gives CDR1 MNHEY, CDR2 SVGAGI. Trimming pared 6 bases from V and 5 bases from J, leaving 13 bases between. The CDR3 is 13 amino acids. The CDR3 spells CASRGTLRETQYF. CDR3 nucleotide sequence: TGTGCCAGCAGGGGGACCCTGAGGGAGACCCAGTACTTC.

V and J are TRBV6-6 and TRBJ2-7; a possible D gene is TRBD1 (5 bases). The CDR3 runs 12 residues. Trimming removed 4 bases at V and 4 bases at J, with 8 bases between. CDR1 and CDR2 from the germline V gene are MNHNY and SVGAGI (reference sequence). CDR3 loop: CASSSRQYEQYV. The CDR3 region has the DNA TGTGCCAGCAGTTCTAGACAGTACGAGCAGTACGTC.

This chain joins TRBV7-2 and TRBJ1-5, with 7 bases lining up with TRBD1. The V and J ends lost 5 bases and 0 bases, in that order; junction bases with no gene match: 4. The CDR3 is made up of 15 amino acids. Germline V lookup: CDR1 SGHTA, CDR2 FQGNSA. This CDR3 reads CASSAEGASNQPQHF. The DNA of the CDR3 is TGTGCCAGCAGCGCGGAGGGGGCTAGCAATCAGCCCCAGCATTTT.

In this sample, this clone turned up a few times. The chain links TRBV6-5 to TRBJ2-2; a possible D gene is TRBD1 (6 bases). V was cut by 5 bases and J by 10 bases, with 11 bases left in between. Germline CDR1 reads MNHEY; CDR2 reads SVGAGI. CDR3 length equals 12 residues. The CDR3 loop is CASSTGWQELFF. In nucleotides, the CDR3 is TGTGCCAGCAGTACAGGGTGGCAGGAGCTGTTTTTT.